This entry features one T cell receptor (beta chain) sequence. Study processing details: Nucleated cell counts were estimated from reference gene primer amplification. Profiling relied on immunoSEQ multiplex PCR, and the TCRdb table lists in-frame clones only, not all of them. For V, J and clone size, that table is used; D and trimming come from the DNA. The table has about 73,000 clones, about 74% seen once. This sample was included in a study of blood T cell repertoires in COVID-19. Study summary: The analysed material was cDNA or gDNA that came from T cells, B-cell-depleted T cells, or PBMCs.

A Seattle source enrolled patients during active infection and followed them longitudinally. The CDR3 has 13 amino acids. V lost 3 bases and J 7 bases, leaving 12 bases between the germline ends. CDR1 is MDHEN, CDR2 SYDVKM, per germline. The chain joins TRBV28 to TRBJ1-2, with D possibly matching TRBD1 (6 bases). The material sequenced was peripheral blood. This TCR derives from a man in his sixties or seventies with COVID-19, enrolled during active disease. CDR3 residues: CASSFRGALGYTF. The CDR3 nucleotides read TGTGCCAGCAGTTTTCGGGGGGCGCTTGGCTACACCTTC.